This TCR beta chain came from a study of blood T cell repertoires in COVID-19. Background on the study: Acute-phase and convalescent COVID-19 samples originated in the United States, Italy and Spain. The analysed material was cDNA or gDNA that came from T cells, B-cell-depleted T cells, or PBMCs.

Germline CDR1 reads SGHTA; CDR2 reads FQGNSA. CDR3 length equals 16 residues. Trimming stripped 2 bases from V and 7 bases from J, with 15 bases between. In its sample, this clone was seen a few times. Per the original data handling: Nucleated cell number was recorded as an estimate derived from reference gene primer amplification. Clones were sequenced by immunoSEQ multiplex PCR, and TCRdb holds only the in-frame ones, with some missing. The V and J calls and clone size were taken over from that table, and D and trimming were inferred from the DNA. The sample has roughly 120,000 clones; around 83% are singletons.

The sample comprised peripheral blood. This rearrangement joins TRBV7-2 to TRBJ1-6, with a possible D match to TRBD1 (5 bases). This receptor was taken from a man aged 40-55 years with acute or convalescent COVID-19. CDR3 loop: CASSLQRDYRNSPLHF. The CDR3 region has the DNA TGTGCCAGCAGCTTACAGAGGGACTACCGCAATTCACCCCTCCACTTT.